Described below is a single TCR beta chain sequence and its context. Its target antigen remains unknown. No much larger clone exists at a distance of one base, and base qualities are not known. Receptors were amplified or captured by the immunoSEQ multiplex PCR assay. RNA was extracted from all samples and reverse transcribed into cDNA as template for TCR sequencing. SuperScript III was used to make first-strand cDNA, primed with a 2:1 mix of oligo-dT and random hexamers. Amplification bias was assessed with a synthetic immune receptor repertoire, and residual bias was removed computationally. As for the original processing: Raw reads were preprocessed to remove errors, and CDR3 was defined according to IMGT conventions as the region from the conserved cysteine to phenylalanine. Clonality was computed by normalizing Shannon entropy by log2 of the number of productive unique TCRs and subtracting the result from 1. Whether scalp clones were CD4 or CD8 was inferred by matching scalp TCRbeta sequences against CD4 and CD8 repertoires sorted from blood. TCRdb's version of the immuneACCESS table is confined to in-frame rearrangements and falls short of the full clone set. An unresolved V gene accounts for under half of the shortfall where checked; the remainder is of unknown origin. V and J calls and clone size follow that table, whereas D and trimming were derived from the DNA. The sample profile shows around 290,000 clones; more than 45% of them were found once. Clones ranked in the top ten supply approximately 2% of the sample.

The sample belongs to a study of CD8+ T cells in alopecia areata (dated by TCRdb to the late 2010s). Regarding the research as a whole: The treated patients took part in an open-label pilot trial in which moderate-to-severe alopecia areata was treated with oral tofacitinib at 5 to 10 mg twice daily. RNA came from the PAXgene miRNA kit for fixed scalp, the miRNeasy kit for PBMCs, and the RNeasy kit for mouse skin. In humans, TCRbeta sequencing was performed on scalp tissue and on sorted CD4+ and CD8+ peripheral blood T cells from healthy controls and from patients with patchy or totalis/universalis alopecia areata. immunoSEQ multiplex PCR using 35 Vbeta forward primers and 13 Jbeta reverse primers was used to amplify TCRbeta CDR3 regions. High-throughput TCRbeta sequencing was used to examine T cell clonal expansion in alopecia areata in both the C3H/HeJ mouse model and human patients. Scalp clonality was compared across normal scalp (n=4), patchy alopecia areata scalp (n=8), and alopecia totalis/universalis scalp (n=8). Biopsies were taken from tofacitinib-treated patients at baseline and again at 4 and 24 weeks into treatment, and several of those patients also had a later scalp biopsy. In treated patients, disease severity was measured using the SALT score, which gives the percentage of scalp surface area affected. Patients received tofacitinib for 6 to 18 months and were then followed off drug for 6 months to check for delayed response and recurrence.

Per the publication, the time point label means: roughly 26 weeks on oral tofacitinib. This specimen's treatment or condition label, interpreted: oral pan-JAK inhibitor, 5-10 mg twice daily. Lesional scalp punch biopsies and peripheral blood were obtained from alopecia areata patients. PBMCs were separated by density centrifugation and stained for CD3, CD4 and CD8, after which CD4+ and CD8+ T cells were sorted on a FACSAria. The research as a whole found: With tofacitinib, both scalp clonality and the number of expanded CD8+ clones among the top 100 scalp clones went down significantly. TCR sequences shared between patients were less clear than in mice, possibly partly because of HLA diversity in the patient population. During tofacitinib treatment, many expanded lesional clones stuck around in both scalp and blood, and this persistence may partly explain why relapse happens after treatment is stopped. Higher clonality and more expanded CD8+ clones were observed in lesional scalp than in normal scalp, particularly in alopecia totalis/universalis, a finding suggestive of antigenic drive. Because the treated cohort was small and included a single nonresponder, larger studies are needed to assess links between baseline CD8+ expansion and response. Resident alphabeta T cells in normal human skin are also sequenced, complicating scalp TCR repertoire analysis, unlike mouse skin dominated by gammadelta T cells.

Deletion took 2 bases off V and 0 bases off J, with a span of 13 bases between the germline ends. The CDR3 has 16 amino acids, counting the end cysteine and phenylalanine. Only the CDR3 DNA stays, 48 bases, in frame from base 1. The germline V gene sets CDR1 to MNHEY and CDR2 to SVGAGI. In this chain, TRBV6-5 is recombined with TRBJ1-1; 5 matching bases give a weak D call of TRBD1. The sequence derives from a human donor with alopecia areata. The input for sequencing was CD4+ T cells sorted from blood, taken at week 24, from a patient treated with tofacitinib. The CDR3 amino acid sequence is: CASSYITGVMNTEAFF. The nucleotide sequence reads as follows: TGTGCCAGCAGTTACATCACAGGAGTGATGAACACTGAAGCTTTCTTT.